This TCR beta chain comes out of a study of blood T cell repertoires in COVID-19. Germline V CDR1 and CDR2: ENHRY, SYGVKD. The CDR3 is 14 amino acids. V shed 2 bases and J shed 4 bases, with 11 bases lying between them. Some clones are missing from TCRdb's copy, which holds only in-frame ones; the method was immunoSEQ multiplex PCR. The sample contains 250,000 to 300,000 clones, approximately 85% of which appear only once. The genes are TRBV10-3 and TRBJ1-1; D remains ambiguous. The sample taken for sequencing was peripheral blood. This clonotype originated in a man aged 50-60 years with active or convalescent COVID-19. This CDR3 is CAISESIGSTEAFF. DNA of the CDR3: TGTGCCATCAGTGAGAGTATAGGGAGCACTGAAGCTTTCTTT.